Each of the 10 T cell receptor beta chains below was sequenced from the same sample in a study of identical twins. TCRdb recomputed calls from the 5' RACE reads with MiXCR, one row per CDR3 protein. The sample contains under 300,000 distinct CDR3 sequences, around an eighth of which appear only once. Sequencing was carried out using memory (CD45RO+) T cells sorted from blood. The receptor source for this set is a woman under 30 in good health.

This clonotype was picked up many times. The V gene is TRBV5-1, the J gene TRBJ1-5; D remains ambiguous. The V and J ends lost 5 bases and 0 bases respectively, with 9 bases between them. The CDR3 totals 14 residues. In germline, CDR1 is SGHRS, CDR2 YFSETQ. CDR3 nucleotide sequence: TGCGCCAGCAGTTCAGGAGATAGCAATCAGCCCCAGCATTTT. Residues: CASSSGDSNQPQHF. Full variable domain (missing parts from reference TRBV5-1 and TRBJ1-5): KAGVTQTPRYLIKTRGQQVTLSCSPISGHRSVSWYQQTPGQGLQFLFEYFSETQRNKGNFPGRFSGRQFSNSRSEMNVSTLELGDSALYLCASSSGDSNQPQHFGDGTRLSIL.

The chain recombines TRBV6-1 with TRBJ2-1, with D maybe TRBD2 (7 bases). Trimming took 1 base from V and 12 from J, leaving 13 bases between them. Germline V gene sequence: CDR1 MNHNS, CDR2 SASEGT. This CDR3 spans 13 amino acids. The chain's CDR3 is CASSEEGGGVQFF. CDR3 in DNA: TGTGCCAGCAGTGAAGAGGGGGGAGGGGTGCAGTTCTTC.

This clonotype showed up just a few times. This chain uses TRBV12-3 or TRBV12-4 with TRBJ2-1; 12 bases fit TRBD2. The CDR3 is made up of 17 amino acids. Unmatched junction bases numbered 9, after V lost 6 bases and J lost 3 bases. CDR3 amino acids: CASRPGTSGSFYNEQFF. DNA for the CDR3: TGTGCCAGCAGGCCGGGGACTAGCGGGTCTTTCTACAATGAGCAGTTCTTC.

This clonotype was counted only a few times. The chain links TRBV4-3 to TRBJ2-3; TRBD1 is a possible D gene (6 bases). The germline CDR1 and CDR2 sequences are LGHNA and YSLEER. Trimming removed 1 base from V and 2 bases from J, with 19 bases in between. CDR3 length: 18 amino acids. In nucleotides, the CDR3 is TGCGCCAGCAGCCAAGCCAGATTTCGGGACACTTACACAGATACGCAGTATTTT. It codes for CASSQARFRDTYTDTQYF.

This clonotype has just a few counts. This chain uses TRBV7-3 with TRBJ1-6; D gene uncertain. CDR1 SGHTA and CDR2 FQGTGA come from the germline V gene. This CDR3 contains 13 residues. Trimming left V 5 bases short and J 7 bases short, with 9 bases between. The CDR3 coding sequence is TGTGCCAGCAGCACGGACGGAAATTCACCCCTCCACTTT. Translation gives CASSTDGNSPLHF.

This chain connects TRBV7-9 to TRBJ2-5; D is uncertain. Germline CDR1 reads SEHNR; CDR2 reads FQNEAQ (reference sequence). Trimming removed 5 bases from V and 3 bases from J, with 4 bases in between. The CDR3 sequence is 11 residues long. As DNA, the CDR3 is TGTGCCAGCAGCACCAAAGAGACCCAGTACTTC. This sequence encodes CASSTKETQYF. Full variable domain (outside the CDR3, taken from reference TRBV7-9 and TRBJ2-5): DTGVSQNPRHKITKRGQNVTFRCDPISEHNRLYWYRQTLGQGPEFLTYFQNEAQLEKSRLLSDRFSAERPKGSFSTLEIQRTEQGDSAMYLCASSTKETQYFGPGTRLLVL.

This clonotype was observed at least ten times. The chain has TRBV7-9 and TRBJ1-1; D is uncertain. The CDR3 runs 12 residues. V lost 5 bases and J lost 4, with 8 bases in between. CDR1 and CDR2 (germline): SEHNR, FQNEAQ (reference sequence). This CDR3 reads CASSGRGTEAFF. The CDR3, as DNA: TGTGCCAGCAGCGGACGGGGCACTGAAGCTTTCTTT.

The chain couples TRBV6-1 to TRBJ1-5, with a tentative D call TRBD1 (6 bases). This CDR3 contains 14 residues. Per the germline V gene, CDR1 is MNHNS and CDR2 is SASEGT. With 4 bases removed from V and 2 bases from J, the gap between germline ends came to 9 bases. CDR3 protein: CASSVRGGNQPQHF. DNA of the CDR3: TGTGCCAGCAGTGTCAGGGGTGGCAATCAGCCCCAGCATTTT.

This clonotype was seen repeatedly, ten times or more. This sequence joins TRBV15 and TRBJ2-1; D ambiguous. In germline, CDR1 is LNHNV, CDR2 YYDKDF (reference sequence). Trimming cost V 0 bases and J 7 bases, with 19 bases left between them. The CDR3 runs 17 residues. DNA for the CDR3: TGTGCCACCAGCAGAGACCGTTTGAGAAGTAAAAGGAATGAGCAGTTCTTC. Translation: CATSRDRLRSKRNEQFF. Complete variable domain (other parts from reference TRBV15 and TRBJ2-1): DAMVIQNPRYQVTQFGKPVTLSCSQTLNHNVMYWYQQKSSQAPKLLFHYYDKDFNNEADTPDNFQSRRPNTSFCFLDIRSPGLGDTAMYLCATSRDRLRSKRNEQFFGPGTRLTVL.

This rearrangement joins TRBV10-3 to TRBJ1-6; D uncertain. The V end lost 4 bases, the J end lost 7 bases, and 14 bases lay between the germline ends. This CDR3 has 15 amino acids. CDR1 ENHRY and CDR2 SYGVKD come from the germline V gene. The CDR3 loop is CAISVKTGMNSPLHF. CDR3 DNA: TGTGCCATCAGTGTCAAGACGGGAATGAATTCACCCCTCCACTTT.